These 29 T cell receptor beta chains share one sample of origin, sequenced in a study of shared clonotypes between healthy human individuals (dated by TCRdb to between 2020 and 2021). The library was made by the immunoSEQ multiplex PCR assay. The table comes from immuneACCESS by way of TCRdb, which keeps in-frame sequences with V and J called. Part of the clones is missing from these tables; in studies checked, under half for an unresolved V gene and the rest for unknown reasons. The sample table records about 2.3 million clones; about nine tenths of these occur just once. Of the sample, 0.37% falls within the top ten clones. Sequenced input: naive CD4+ T cells from PBMCs. In the paper's terms, the cell subset or site label means: CD45RA+ positively selected. Receptor source: a young man in good health. Some clones in this sample may be carry-over from other donors' samples.

This chain joins TRBV5-1 and TRBJ1-1; D gene ambiguous. Trimming removed 4 bases from V and 1 base from J, with 17 bases in between. CDR3 length equals 16 residues. Germline CDR1 reads SGHRS; CDR2 reads YFSETQ. CDR3 residues: CASSPRMRVWNTEAFF. The CDR3 DNA is TGCGCCAGCAGCCCCCGGATGAGGGTGTGGAACACTGAAGCTTTCTTT. The complete variable domain, with remaining parts taken from reference TRBV5-1 and TRBJ1-1, reads KAGVTQTPRYLIKTRGQQVTLSCSPISGHRSVSWYQQTPGQGLQFLFEYFSETQRNKGNFPGRFSGRQFSNSRSEMNVSTLELGDSALYLCASSPRMRVWNTEAFFGQGTRLTVV.

The V and J genes are TRBV7-2 and TRBJ1-2, with 8 bases fitting TRBD1. Germline CDR1 reads SGHTA; CDR2 reads FQGNSA. The V and J ends lost 3 bases and 8 bases, in that order; junction bases with no gene match: 17. This CDR3 is 17 amino acids long. This CDR3 reads CASSLIGQGGNWDGYTF. CDR3 sequence (DNA): TGTGCCAGCAGCTTGATCGGACAGGGTGGGAATTGGGACGGCTACACCTTC.

The chain joins TRBV7-2 to TRBJ2-5, with D uncertain. This CDR3 region has 13 residues. V gave up 1 base and J gave up 0 bases, with 3 bases separating them. CDR1 is SGHTA and CDR2 is FQGNSA in the germline V gene. The DNA of the CDR3 is TGTGCCAGCAGCTTAGTCCACCAAGAGACCCAGTACTTC. Protein: CASSLVHQETQYF.

Remarks on this clone: In the same sample, other DNA sequences code for this CDR3. The chain is built from TRBV7-3 and TRBJ2-1; 11 positions match TRBD2. After removal of 6 bases from V and 4 bases from J, the junction contained 5 bases not matched to a gene. The CDR3 covers 15 residues. Germline V gene sequence: CDR1 SGHTA, CDR2 FQGTGA. In DNA form, the CDR3 reads TGTGCCAGCAGTCGGCTAGCGGGAGGATACAATGAGCAGTTCTTC. This gives the protein CASSRLAGGYNEQFF.

The chain employs TRBV18 and TRBJ1-2, with no clear D. Germline CDR1 is KGHSH and CDR2 is LQKENI. V lost 1 base to trimming and J lost 7 bases, with 7 bases between them. This CDR3 spans 12 amino acids. CDR3 in DNA: TGTGCCAGCTCACCACTCCTTTTTGGCTACACCTTC. Translating gives CASSPLLFGYTF.

CDR3 residues: CASEKSYGYTF. CDR3 sequence (DNA): TGTGCCAGCGAGAAGAGCTATGGCTACACCTTC. V gene TRBV2 combines with J gene TRBJ1-2, with D uncertain. Germline V gene lookup returns CDR1 SNHLY and CDR2 FYNNEI. The ends were cut back, 8 bases at V and 4 bases at J, with 8 bases in the middle. The CDR3 runs 11 residues.

The CDR3 sequence is CASSPNVPLLAGDEQFF. In nucleotides, the CDR3 is TGTGCCAGCTCACCAAATGTCCCCCTACTAGCGGGAGATGAGCAGTTCTTC. The J gene is TRBJ2-1, the V gene TRBV18; 11 bases align to TRBD2. Germline V gives CDR1 KGHSH, CDR2 LQKENI. The CDR3 has 17 amino acids. Trimming cost V 2 bases and J 8 bases; bases outside gene matches: 11.

The V and J genes are TRBV4-3 and TRBJ2-5; TRBD1 aligns across 10 bases. Germline values: CDR1 LGHNA, CDR2 YSLEER. The CDR3 extends over 15 amino acids. J gave up 5 bases and V 7 bases, and 10 bases lay outside the gene matches. Here the CDR3 reads CASTSGTGERETQYF. Written as DNA, the CDR3 is TGCGCCAGCACCTCCGGGACAGGGGAACGTGAGACCCAGTACTTC.

This clone appeared once. The chain employs TRBV19 and TRBJ1-3; D is uncertain. V lost 4 bases, J lost 1 base, and 11 bases lay in between. Germline CDR1 reads LNHDA; CDR2 reads SQIVND (reference sequence). The CDR3 extends over 15 amino acids. For the CDR3, the DNA is TGTGCCAGTAGTACCAGACGGACTTCTGGAAACACCATATATTTT. Protein product: CASSTRRTSGNTIYF.

Points on this clone: Other nucleotide sequences in the sample specify the same CDR3. The J gene is TRBJ2-5, the V gene TRBV18; a possible D gene is TRBD1 (6 bases). The CDR3 extends over 13 amino acids. V was clipped by 3 bases and J by 5 bases, with 10 bases between them. CDR1 and CDR2 from the germline V gene are KGHSH and LQKENI. CDR3: CASSPTGKETQYF. CDR3 nucleotide sequence: TGTGCCAGCTCACCTACAGGGAAGGAGACCCAGTACTTC.

The rearrangement joins TRBV5-6 to TRBJ1-4; D possibly corresponds to TRBD1 (6 bases). Germline CDR1 reads SGHDT; CDR2 reads YYEEEE. This CDR3 comprises 16 residues. The V and J ends lost 4 bases and 1 base respectively, with 14 bases between them. The CDR3 nucleotides are TGTGCCAGCAGCGATAGACAGGTTATAACTAATGAAAAACTGTTTTTT. It encodes CASSDRQVITNEKLFF.

In its sample, this clone was seen once. The V call is TRBV5-1, the J call TRBJ1-2, with no clear D. There are 14 residues in the CDR3. Per germline, CDR1 SGHRS and CDR2 YFSETQ. Trimming shortened V by 4 bases and J by 4 bases, and 14 bases separated the two germline ends. DNA for the CDR3: TGCGCCAGCAGCCCCCTCGGCGGCCGCTATGGCTACACCTTC. It translates to CASSPLGGRYGYTF.

The chain uses TRBV7-9 and TRBJ2-7; D uncertain. Germline assignment: CDR1 SEHNR and CDR2 FQNEAQ (reference sequence). CDR3 size: 13 residues. Trimming removed 3 bases from V and 6 bases from J, with 12 bases in between. The CDR3 sequence is CASSLGIPAEQYF. The CDR3 bases are TGTGCCAGCAGCTTGGGGATACCGGCCGAGCAGTACTTC.

This clone has a handful of counts. Here the CDR3 reads CASSDSWTGSYGYTF. The CDR3 DNA reads as TGTGCCAGCAGTGACTCATGGACAGGCAGCTATGGCTACACCTTC. This chain connects TRBV6-4 to TRBJ1-2, with 7 bases identical to TRBD1. With 0 bases clipped from V and 4 bases from J, the junction kept 5 bases outside the gene matches. Per germline, CDR1 MRHNA and CDR2 SNTAGT. CDR3 length: 15 residues.

V and J are TRBV30 and TRBJ1-2; D may be TRBD1 (6 bases). CDR1 and CDR2 (germline): GTSNPN, SVGIG (reference sequence). Trimming removed 1 base from V and 0 bases from J, with 21 bases in between. CDR3 size: 18 residues. The CDR3 sequence is CAWSAPFDGTRANYGYTF. The CDR3 nucleotides read TGTGCCTGGAGTGCTCCTTTTGATGGGACAAGAGCTAACTATGGCTACACCTTC.

The chain joins TRBV9 to TRBJ1-1; D not resolved. V lost 3 bases to trimming and J lost 4 bases, with 10 bases between them. In germline, CDR1 is SGDLS, CDR2 YYNGEE. This CDR3 has 13 amino acids. For the CDR3, the DNA is TGTGCCAGCAGCGGAGGGTTCAGCACTGAAGCTTTCTTT. Translating it yields CASSGGFSTEAFF.

This chain links TRBV5-1 with TRBJ2-5, with no clear D. Trimming took 7 bases from V and 5 from J, leaving 15 bases between them. The CDR3 length is 13 residues. CDR1 is SGHRS, CDR2 YFSETQ, per germline. In DNA form, the CDR3 reads TGCGCCAGCGAAGATCTCCTGGGGGAGACCCAGTACTTC. The encoded protein is CASEDLLGETQYF.

The chain employs TRBV5-1 and TRBJ2-7; D may be TRBD2 (6 bases). V shed 4 bases and J shed 3 bases, with 17 bases lying between them. The CDR3 totals 15 residues. Germline CDR1 SGHRS, CDR2 YFSETQ. The DNA for the CDR3 is TGCGCCAGCAGCAATATCATGGGGGGTCTCTACGAGCAGTACTTC. Translating it yields CASSNIMGGLYEQYF.

The V gene is TRBV4-1, the J gene TRBJ2-5; 11 bases match TRBD1. The CDR3 runs to 17 residues. CDR1 is MGHRA, CDR2 YSYEKL, per germline. Trimming removed 4 bases from V and 4 bases from J; junction bases left unmatched: 11. The CDR3 here is CASSRGQGAWGGETQYF. The CDR3 DNA follows: TGCGCCAGCAGCCGCGGACAGGGGGCATGGGGTGGAGAGACCCAGTACTTC.

This chain joins TRBV7-3 and TRBJ2-6; perhaps D is TRBD1 or TRBD2 (5 bases each). Germline V gives CDR1 SGHTA, CDR2 FQGTGA. Trimming removed 0 bases from V and 4 bases from J, with 10 bases in between. CDR3 size: 16 residues. The CDR3 nucleotides read TGTGCCAGCAGCTTAACCCCGGGGACCGGGGCCAACGTCCTGACTTTC. Its protein is CASSLTPGTGANVLTF.

The chain employs TRBV2 and TRBJ2-1; D is perhaps TRBD2 (6 bases). CDR3 size: 15 residues. V dropped 6 bases and J dropped 4 bases, with 16 bases sitting between them. Germline CDR1 and CDR2: SNHLY and FYNNEI. CDR3 sequence: CASREGLERYNEQFF. In nucleotides, the CDR3 is TGTGCCAGCAGGGAGGGGTTAGAACGGTACAATGAGCAGTTCTTC.

V and J are TRBV6-5 and TRBJ1-2; 7 nucleotides align to TRBD1. The CDR3 is 14 amino acids. The V and J ends lost 2 bases and 6 bases, in that order; junction bases with no gene match: 6. Germline V gene data show CDR1 as MNHEY and CDR2 as SVGAGI. CDR3 DNA: TGTGCCAGCAGTTACCAGACAGGGTTTAATGGCTACACCTTC. Amino acid sequence: CASSYQTGFNGYTF.

The CDR3 protein is CASSSQGLITNTEAFF. CDR3 DNA: TGTGCCAGCAGCTCCCAGGGCCTTATAACGAACACTGAAGCTTTCTTT. J is TRBJ1-1 and V is TRBV7-2; a possible D gene is TRBD1 (5 bases). The CDR3 totals 16 residues. V lost 4 bases and J lost 1, with 16 bases in between. Per germline, CDR1 SGHTA and CDR2 FQGNSA.

This chain joins TRBV29-1 and TRBJ1-1; no clear D gene. V was trimmed by 3 bases and J by 1 base, leaving 12 bases between them. This CDR3 comprises 14 residues. The germline V gene encodes CDR1 SQVTM and CDR2 ANQGSEA. The DNA of the CDR3 is TGCAGCGTTGATGGTTTGAGGGCGAACACTGAAGCTTTCTTT. It codes for CSVDGLRANTEAFF. The whole variable domain, filled in from reference TRBV29-1 and TRBJ1-1, reads SAVISQKPSRDICQRGTSLTIQCQVDSQVTMMFWYRQQPGQSLTLIATANQGSEATYESGFVIDKFPISRPNLTFSTLTVSNMSPEDSSIYLCSVDGLRANTEAFFGQGTRLTVV.

The V and J genes are TRBV7-2 and TRBJ2-2; D is tentatively TRBD1 or TRBD2 (5 bases each). Trimming removed 2 bases at V and 5 bases at J, with 18 bases between. In germline, CDR1 is SGHTA, CDR2 FQGNSA. The CDR3 totals 17 residues. Here the CDR3 reads CASSLTLGAGRTGELFF. The CDR3 DNA is TGTGCCAGCAGCTTAACCCTCGGGGCAGGGCGAACCGGGGAGCTGTTTTTT.

V usage is TRBV19 and J usage is TRBJ2-5; a possible D gene is TRBD1 (7 bases). Germline-derived CDR1 and CDR2 are LNHDA and SQIVND (reference sequence). This CDR3 region has 12 residues. Trimming left V 5 bases short and J 4 bases short, with 8 bases between. This CDR3 reads CASSQGGETQYF. DNA for the CDR3: TGTGCCAGTAGTCAGGGGGGAGAGACCCAGTACTTC.

As to this clone: Compared with germline, one end of the junction differs, possibly owing to a read error. This chain joins TRBV6-5 and TRBJ2-7; either TRBD1 or TRBD2 may supply D (5 bases each). This CDR3 is 15 amino acids long. Germline assignment: CDR1 MNHEY and CDR2 SVGAGI. The CDR3 nucleotides read TGTGCCGGCAGTTACTCGAGGGGTTTCCCCTACGAGCAGTACTTC. Amino acids: CAGSYSRGFPYEQYF.

This clone appeared a single time. The CDR3 DNA reads TGCGCCAGCAGCTACGGGGAGGGGGGTAATCAGCCCCAGCATTTT. Translated, it gives CASSYGEGGNQPQHF. V gene TRBV5-1 combines with J gene TRBJ1-5; possible D gene TRBD1, 6 bases. CDR1 and CDR2 from the germline V gene are SGHRS and YFSETQ. The CDR3 totals 15 residues. V was cut by 3 bases and J by 4 bases, with 14 bases left in between.

The rearrangement links TRBV7-9 to TRBJ2-2; 10 bases line up with TRBD1. Germline CDR1 reads SEHNR; CDR2 reads FQNEAQ (reference sequence). V shed 5 bases, J shed 7 bases, and the junction held 7 bases outside the gene matches. The CDR3 is 15 amino acids. CDR3 DNA sequence: TGTGCCAGCAGCCCTGACAGGGGGCACGGCGGGGAGCTGTTTTTT. Translating gives CASSPDRGHGGELFF.